Presented here are 8 T cell receptor beta chains from one specimen sequenced in a study of Graves' ophthalmopathy and Graves' hyperthyroidism. Transcripts of RNA were the source for amplifying TCR beta CDR3 regions. First-round RT-PCR relied on HTBI primers, and a second-round multiplex PCR came next. TCRdb recomputed calls from the multiplex PCR reads with MiXCR, one row per CDR3 protein. The profile shows roughly 700,000 distinct CDR3 sequences, 40% of them singletons. The sequenced sample was peripheral blood. The source of these receptors is an adult man with Graves' ophthalmopathy.

The chain recombines TRBV5-1 with TRBJ2-2; D tentatively fits TRBD1 or TRBD2 (5 bases each). The CDR3 extends over 16 amino acids. Germline-derived CDR1 and CDR2 are SGHRS and YFSETQ. Trimming removed 5 bases at V and 0 bases at J, with 14 bases between. The CDR3 DNA reads as TGCGCCAGCAGGGACGCCGGGACGGCGAACACCGGGGAGCTGTTTTTT. Protein sequence: CASRDAGTANTGELFF.

With regard to this clonotype: The junction does not match germline at one end; this may be a read error. The gene calls are TRBV25-1 and TRBJ1-1, with D possibly matching TRBD1 (6 bases). Germline CDR1 reads MGHDK; CDR2 reads SYGVNS. The CDR3 consists of 12 residues. Here the CDR3 reads CAGGQGSTEAFF. The CDR3 bases are TGCGCCGGCGGCCAGGGGAGCACTGAAGCTTTCTTT.

In the case of this clonotype: A much larger clonotype is one base distant, so this may be a read error. This chain uses TRBV29-1 with TRBJ1-1, with 8 bases matching TRBD1. The CDR3 spans 13 residues. CDR1 and CDR2 from the germline V gene are SQVTM and ANQGSEA. In DNA, the CDR3 is TGCGGCGCCAGGACAGGGTTGAACACTGAAGCTTTCTTT. Protein sequence: CGARTGLNTEAFF.

Many counts were recorded for this clonotype. CDR3 coding DNA: TGTGCCAGCAGACCCGAGGGTTCTGGGGCCAACGTCCTGACTTTC. Translation gives CASRPEGSGANVLTF. The chain couples TRBV12-3 or TRBV12-4 to TRBJ2-6; D might be TRBD2 (5 bases). The CDR3 is 15 residues long. V was clipped by 6 bases and J by 1 base, with 10 bases between them.

Only a few counts were recorded for this clonotype. This chain connects TRBV6-5 to TRBJ1-4, with no clear D. V lost 8 bases and J lost 3, with 10 bases in between. This CDR3 is 13 amino acids long. CDR1 is MNHEY, CDR2 SVGAGI, per germline. The CDR3 here is CASLSRSNEKLFF. The DNA of the CDR3 is TGTGCCAGCCTATCACGATCTAATGAAAAACTGTTTTTT.

The chain couples TRBV5-5 to TRBJ1-1, with D perhaps matching TRBD1 (5 bases). The V gene lost 0 bases and the J gene lost 4 bases, with 13 bases spanning the gap. Germline loops: CDR1 SGHKS, CDR2 YYEKEE (reference sequence). This CDR3 is built from 15 residues. CDR3 region: CASSLEGRAVTEAFF. Written as DNA, the CDR3 is TGTGCCAGCAGCTTGGAGGGCAGGGCGGTCACTGAAGCTTTCTTT.

The genes are TRBV6-5 and TRBJ1-1, with D possibly being TRBD1 (6 bases). V was trimmed by 1 base and J by 3 bases, leaving 12 bases between them. Germline V gene lookup returns CDR1 MNHEY and CDR2 SVGAGI. The CDR3 is 15 residues long. CDR3 DNA: TGTGCCAGCAGTTACTGGGGGCCAGAGCACACTGAAGCTTTCTTT. Its translation is CASSYWGPEHTEAFF.

This clonotype was observed many times. The chain carries TRBV24-1 and TRBJ2-5; TRBD1 might be the D (6 bases). Germline CDR1 and CDR2: KGHDR and SFDVKD. The CDR3 contains 16 residues. V lost 5 bases and J 2 bases, leaving 17 bases between the germline ends. The CDR3 here is CATSARQGLTQETQYF. CDR3 bases: TGTGCCACCAGTGCTCGGCAGGGGCTCACTCAAGAGACCCAGTACTTC.